These 32 T cell receptor beta chains originate from one sample sequenced in a study of metastatic and nonmetastatic thyroid tumors. With MiXCR, TCRdb called clones anew from the PCR reads. The sample records fewer than 35,000 clones, under 20% being singletons. Treatment of any kind had been given to no patient before thyroid surgery. Sequencing was carried out using blood. These receptors were collected from a female donor with papillary thyroid cancer or a benign thyroid nodule (not recorded which). Some clones in this sample may be carry-over from other donors' samples.

The V gene is TRBV11-2, the J gene TRBJ2-1; 10 positions match TRBD2. Losses at the gene ends were 5 bases for V and 6 bases for J; bases not matched to a gene: 10. The CDR3 extends over 16 amino acids. Per germline, CDR1 SGHAT and CDR2 FQNNGV. The CDR3: CASSVLSSGRGNEQFF. The CDR3 DNA reads TGTGCCAGCAGCGTTTTATCCAGCGGGAGGGGCAATGAGCAGTTCTTC.

This clone showed up many times. The chain uses TRBV27 and TRBJ2-4, with D hard to call. V was trimmed by 5 bases and J by 0 bases, leaving 17 bases between them. The germline V gene encodes CDR1 MNHEY and CDR2 SMNVEV (reference sequence). The CDR3 has 17 residues. The CDR3 nucleotides are TGTGCCAGCAGTCCGTCGGGCAGGCCTCTAGCCAAAAACATTCAGTACTTC. Its translation: CASSPSGRPLAKNIQYF.

This clone was detected ten times or more. J is TRBJ2-1 and V is TRBV2, with D unresolved. V was cut by 8 bases and J by 2 bases, with 10 bases left in between. CDR1 and CDR2 (germline): SNHLY, FYNNEI. The CDR3 length is 13 residues. CDR3 DNA: TGTGCCAGCTCCGGGCCCACCTACAATGAGCAGTTCTTC. It translates to CASSGPTYNEQFF.

This clone was counted many times. This chain joins TRBV10-3 and TRBJ2-1; 11 bases map to TRBD1. The germline V gene encodes CDR1 ENHRY and CDR2 SYGVKD. J gave up 2 bases and V 6 bases, and 3 bases lay outside the gene matches. The CDR3 runs 15 residues. CDR3 amino acids: CAISEGQGAYNEQFF. The CDR3 coding sequence is TGTGCCATCAGCGAGGGACAGGGGGCCTACAATGAGCAGTTCTTC.

At least ten counts were recorded for this clone. The chain employs TRBV10-3 and TRBJ2-3; D perhaps matches TRBD1 (6 bases). The germline V gene has CDR1 ENHRY and CDR2 SYGVKD. The CDR3 has 15 residues. Trimming took off 0 bases at V and 2 bases at J, with 9 bases between the two ends. This chain's CDR3 is CAISESTGPTDTQYF. The CDR3 DNA is TGTGCCATCAGTGAGTCGACAGGACCCACAGATACGCAGTATTTT.

This clone has just one count. A much larger clone differs by one base, so this may be a read error. V usage is TRBV18 and J usage is TRBJ1-2; 7 bases agree with TRBD1. CDR3 length: 15 amino acids. The germline gives CDR1 KGHSH, CDR2 LQKENI. CDR3 nucleotide sequence: TGCGCCAGCTCAGAAACAGGGGAGGCGCACTATGTCTACACCTTC. This translates into CASSETGEAHYVYTF. Variable domain in full (rest from reference TRBV18 and TRBJ1-2): NAGVMQNPRHLVRRRGQEARLRCSPMKGHSHVYWYRQLPEEGLKFMVYLQKENIIDESGMPKERFSAEFPKEGPSILRIQQVVRGDSAAYFCASSETGEAHYVYTFGSGTRLTVV.

This clone was seen only a few times. At one end, the junction sequence differs from germline, possibly due to a read error. CDR3 nucleotide sequence: TGTGCCAGCAGTCGGCATTACGGACAGGGAAACACTGAAGCTTCCTTT. Encoded protein: CASSRHYGQGNTEASF. The genes are TRBV28 and TRBJ1-1; 8 nucleotides line up with TRBD1. CDR1 MDHEN and CDR2 SYDVKM come from the germline V gene. CDR3 length equals 16 residues. The variable domain in full, with the rest retrieved from reference TRBV28 and TRBJ1-1, is DVKVTQSSRYLVKRTGEKVFLECVQDMDHENMFWYRQDPGLGLRLIYFSYDVKMKEKGDIPEGYSVSREKKERFSLILESASTNQTSMYLCASSRHYGQGNTEASFGQGTRLTVV.

This clone was observed at least ten times. The rearrangement links TRBV20-1 to TRBJ1-6, with D perhaps matching TRBD1 (5 bases). V lost 3 bases and J lost 14, with 17 bases in between. CDR1 and CDR2 from the germline V gene are DFQATT and SNEGSKA (reference sequence). The CDR3 consists of 13 residues. The CDR3 loop reads CSARRLGTLTLHF. CDR3 coding DNA: TGCAGTGCTAGGAGGTTAGGGACCTTGACCCTCCACTTT.

A note on this clone: Sequence at one end of the junction differs from germline and may be a read error. The chain uses TRBV5-1 and TRBJ2-7; 14 bases are shared with TRBD2. The CDR3 sequence is 18 residues long. The germline gives CDR1 SGHRS, CDR2 YFSETQ. The CDR3 DNA sequence: TGTGCCAGCAACTTGGCCGGCGGACTAGCGGGAGGAGTTTACGAGCAGTACTTC. This gives the protein CASNLAGGLAGGVYEQYF. The full variable domain, its missing parts supplied by reference TRBV5-1 and TRBJ2-7, is KAGVTQTPRYLIKTRGQQVTLSCSPISGHRSVSWYQQTPGQGLQFLFEYFSETQRNKGNFPGRFSGRQFSNSRSEMNVSTLELGDSALYLCASNLAGGLAGGVYEQYFGPGTRLTVT.

Notes on this clone: It may be a read error: a sequence one base away is much more abundant. This sample includes further DNA sequences coding for the same CDR3. V is TRBV29-1 and J is TRBJ2-2; TRBD1 agrees at 7 bases. The V gene's germline CDR1 is SQVTM and CDR2 ANQGSEA. The CDR3 extends over 13 amino acids. The chain's CDR3 is CSVMPQGPGELFF. The DNA for the CDR3 is TGCAGCGTGATGCCACAGGGGCCCGGTGAGCTGTTTTTT.

Turning to this clone: Given a much more abundant clone one base away, this may be a read error. The same CDR3 is also encoded by other DNA sequences in this sample. The chain carries TRBV5-4 and TRBJ1-1; a possible D gene is TRBD1 (5 bases). Trimming removed 1 base from V and 6 bases from J, with 16 bases in between. The CDR3 extends over 15 amino acids. Germline-derived CDR1 and CDR2 are SGHNT and YYREEE (reference sequence). Here the CDR3 DNA reads TGTGCCAGCAGCTTGTGGGACGGTCGACCAGCTGAAGCTTTCTTT. Protein product: CASSLWDGRPAEAFF.

Many counts were recorded for this clone. Other DNA sequences in the sample encode the same CDR3. The V call is TRBV30, the J call TRBJ1-5; maybe TRBD1 (5 bases). The V and J ends lost 3 bases and 10 bases respectively, with 16 bases between them. This CDR3 spans 13 amino acids. Germline V gene data show CDR1 as GTSNPN and CDR2 as SVGIG (reference sequence). The CDR3 protein is CAWSTGGRHPQHF. The CDR3 bases are TGTGCCTGGAGCACAGGAGGCCGGCATCCCCAGCATTTT.

This clone was counted many times. The rearrangement joins TRBV4-2 to TRBJ2-1; tentative D call: TRBD2 (6 bases). CDR3 length: 15 amino acids. The germline V and J ends were trimmed by 4 bases and 5 bases, with 15 bases remaining between them. Looked up from germline, CDR1 is LGHNA and CDR2 is YNFKEQ. CDR3: CASSPGGPGDNEQFF. The CDR3 coding sequence is TGTGCCAGCAGCCCCGGGGGACCGGGCGACAATGAGCAGTTCTTC.

This clone occurred many times. The chain is built from TRBV11-1 and TRBJ2-2, with D perhaps TRBD1 (5 bases). The CDR3 contains 16 residues. The germline CDR1 and CDR2 sequences are SGHAT and FQDESV (reference sequence). V shed 4 bases and J shed 5 bases, with 17 bases lying between them. The CDR3 bases are TGTGCCAGCAGCTCCAGGGATGTATATGGGACCGGGGAGCTGTTTTTT. It is translated as CASSSRDVYGTGELFF.

This clone was found many times. The rearrangement links TRBV7-9 to TRBJ1-1, with D possibly TRBD1 on 6 matching bases. Germline V gene lookup returns CDR1 SEHNR and CDR2 FQNEAQ (reference sequence). Trimming left V 5 bases short and J 4 bases short, with 11 bases between. The CDR3 extends over 13 amino acids. CDR3 DNA: TGTGCCAGCAGCCCGGGAGGGGGCACTGAAGCTTTCTTT. It translates to CASSPGGGTEAFF.

There are many counts of this clone. The chain couples TRBV20-1 to TRBJ2-2; D gene ambiguous. Germline V CDR1 and CDR2: DFQATT, SNEGSKA (reference sequence). CDR3 length: 12 amino acids. The germline V and J ends were trimmed by 6 bases and 7 bases, with 12 bases remaining between them. CDR3 nucleotides: TGCAGTGCCAAGAGGCGGTTCGGGGAGCTGTTTTTT. Residues: CSAKRRFGELFF.

This clone showed up many times. The rearrangement uses TRBV18 and TRBJ2-7; D is possibly TRBD1 (6 bases). The CDR3 loop spans 15 amino acids. With 2 bases removed from V and 1 base from J, the gap between germline ends came to 12 bases. Germline V gene data show CDR1 as KGHSH and CDR2 as LQKENI. The CDR3 region has the DNA TGTGCCAGCTCACCAGAGACAGGAACGTCCTACGAGCAGTACTTC. This encodes CASSPETGTSYEQYF.

This clone was detected many times. The chain carries TRBV6-1 and TRBJ1-1; D ambiguous. CDR3 length: 12 amino acids. V was clipped by 8 bases and J by 7 bases, with 14 bases between them. Germline loops: CDR1 MNHNS, CDR2 SASEGT. The chain's CDR3 is CASGGPPGEAFF. The CDR3 DNA reads as TGTGCCAGCGGTGGGCCTCCTGGTGAAGCTTTCTTT.

This clone was counted many times. This chain connects TRBV5-1 to TRBJ1-1; possibly TRBD1 for D (5 bases). This CDR3 has 15 amino acids. The germline V gene has CDR1 SGHRS and CDR2 YFSETQ. V lost 6 bases and J 2 bases, leaving 17 bases between the germline ends. Here the CDR3 DNA reads TGCGCCAGCACGTCCTGGGGTGGGACCAACACTGAAGCTTTCTTT. Residues: CASTSWGGTNTEAFF.

Many counts were recorded for this clone. The chain uses TRBV5-1 and TRBJ1-2; D might be TRBD1 (6 bases). V was pared by 2 bases and J by 2 bases, with 16 bases between. Looked up from germline, CDR1 is SGHRS and CDR2 is YFSETQ. CDR3 length: 16 amino acids. This chain's CDR3 is CASSFGRGELNYGYTF. The CDR3 DNA is TGCGCCAGCAGCTTTGGTAGGGGGGAATTAAACTATGGCTACACCTTC.

Many counts were recorded for this clone. The genes are TRBV11-3 and TRBJ1-4, with D unclear. Trimming left V 2 bases short and J 6 bases short, with 7 bases between. CDR1 SGHNT and CDR2 YENEEA come from the germline V gene. CDR3 size: 13 residues. CDR3 nucleotides: TGTGCCAGCAGCTTATACACGGATGAAAAACTGTTTTTT. This translates into CASSLYTDEKLFF.

This clone has only a few counts. V and J are TRBV6-4 and TRBJ2-2; tentative D call: TRBD2 (6 bases). Trimming removed 5 bases from V and 4 bases from J, with 11 bases in between. Germline CDR1 and CDR2: MRHNA and SNTAGT. The CDR3 runs 14 residues. The CDR3 loop is CASSRERGTGELFF. Here the CDR3 DNA reads TGTGCCAGCAGTCGGGAGAGGGGCACCGGGGAGCTGTTTTTT.

This clone came up many times. The V and J genes are TRBV29-1 and TRBJ2-1, with 12 bases lining up with TRBD2. Germline CDR1 and CDR2: SQVTM and ANQGSEA. V trimming: 3 bases; J trimming: 4 bases; junction bases outside the gene matches: 1. CDR3 size: 14 residues. The CDR3 region has the DNA TGCAGCGTTGACACTAGCGGGGGGTACAATGAGCAGTTCTTC. It codes for CSVDTSGGYNEQFF.

This clone was detected many times. The chain is built from TRBV18 and TRBJ2-3; D ambiguous. V lost 0 bases and J lost 2, with 3 bases in between. This CDR3 is built from 13 residues. Germline V lookup: CDR1 KGHSH, CDR2 LQKENI. CDR3 sequence: CASSPPITDTQYF. CDR3 coding DNA: TGTGCCAGCTCACCACCGATCACAGATACGCAGTATTTT.

For this clone: A read error is possible here, since a much larger clone lies one base away. The rearrangement links TRBV20-1 to TRBJ2-1; 7 nucleotides match TRBD2. Germline loops: CDR1 DFQATT, CDR2 SNEGSKA (reference sequence). The CDR3 totals 14 residues. The CDR3 DNA reads as TGCGGTGCTAGCGCGGGAGTGGGCTACAATGAGCAGTTCTTC. Translating it yields CGASAGVGYNEQFF.

This clone has ten or more counts. The V and J genes are TRBV2 and TRBJ2-7, with D maybe TRBD2 (6 bases). Germline CDR1 reads SNHLY; CDR2 reads FYNNEI. There are 13 residues in the CDR3. Trimming cost V 9 bases and J 3 bases, with 15 bases left between them. The CDR3 is CASKSGGSYEQYF. For the CDR3, the DNA is TGTGCCAGTAAGTCTGGAGGGAGCTACGAGCAGTACTTC.

V usage is TRBV11-1 and J usage is TRBJ2-7, with 7 positions matching TRBD1. CDR1 and CDR2 (germline): SGHAT, FQDESV (reference sequence). With 6 bases clipped from V and 2 bases from J, the junction kept 13 bases outside the gene matches. The length of the CDR3 is 16 residues. CDR3 bases: TGTGCCAGCAGATCACCTACCAGGGGGTGGCCCTACGAGCAGTACTTC. Protein product: CASRSPTRGWPYEQYF.

To note about this clone: One end of the junction varies from germline; a read error may be responsible. This rearrangement joins TRBV12-3 or TRBV12-4 to TRBJ2-4; 7 bases are a match to TRBD2. This CDR3 spans 14 amino acids. CDR3 DNA: TGTGCCAGCAGTCCCGGGGGGATCAAAAACATCCAGTACTTC. Translation: CASSPGGIKNIQYF.

V gene TRBV12-3 or TRBV12-4 combines with J gene TRBJ1-4; TRBD1 matches 7 bases. This CDR3 region has 14 residues. The V gene end was trimmed by 6 bases and the J gene end by 4 bases; junction bases not matched to a gene: 5. The CDR3 DNA is TGTGCCAGCAGCGGCGGGACAGATAATGAAAAACTGTTTTTT. This sequence encodes CASSGGTDNEKLFF.

The CDR3 nucleotides read TGTGCCAGCTCACCGAGGCTTAATAATGAAAAACTGTTTTTT. It is translated as CASSPRLNNEKLFF. The chain joins TRBV18 to TRBJ1-4; D not certain. With 3 bases removed from V and 4 bases from J, the gap between germline ends came to 9 bases. Germline CDR1 is KGHSH and CDR2 is LQKENI. The CDR3 sequence is 14 residues long.

The sample holds many counts of this clone. The chain employs TRBV5-1 and TRBJ1-2, with D unclear. The germline V and J ends were trimmed by 2 bases and 4 bases, with 12 bases remaining between them. The CDR3 extends over 14 amino acids. The V gene's germline CDR1 is SGHRS and CDR2 YFSETQ. In DNA form, the CDR3 reads TGCGCCAGCAGCTTATCACAGCCCCTCTATGGCTACACCTTC. It is translated as CASSLSQPLYGYTF.

In this sample, this clone turned up a few times. The J gene is TRBJ1-5, the V gene TRBV24-1, with D unclear. This CDR3 region has 13 residues. Trimming removed 10 bases at V and 5 bases at J, with 14 bases between. The germline CDR1 and CDR2 sequences are KGHDR and SFDVKD. In DNA form, the CDR3 reads TGTGCCACGACCGAGGGAGCAGATCAGCCCCAGCATTTT. This sequence encodes CATTEGADQPQHF.